This is a list of T cell receptor beta chains from one sample in a study of blood T cell repertoires in COVID-19. Using immunoSEQ multiplex PCR, the repertoire was profiled, and TCRdb retains in-frame clones only, with some absent. The data contain roughly 250,000 clones, over 70% of them singletons. Sequenced input: peripheral blood. The receptors stem from a human donor in a cohort sampled during active COVID-19. Both conserved end residues are part of each CDR3. Fields, in order: J gene, clone size, D gene, V gene, CDR3 DNA, CDR3 protein. The D gene is left open where the match is weak. Size values are once, few and many counts, or a class for expanded clones, and some rows have none.

j_gene: TRBJ1-1
abundance: once
d_gene: TRBD1
v_gene: TRBV6-5
CDR3nt: TGTGCCAGCAGTTACGCGGGACAGGGGGGCACTGAAGCTTTCTTT
CDR3aa: CASSYAGQGGTEAFF

j_gene: TRBJ2-2
abundance: -
d_gene: TRBD2
v_gene: TRBV4-2
CDR3nt: TGTGCCAGCAGCCAAGATTTTGGCAGGGAGGGCTCCGGGGAGCTGTTTTTT
CDR3aa: CASSQDFGREGSGELFF

j_gene: TRBJ1-2
abundance: -
d_gene: TRBD1
v_gene: TRBV6-5
CDR3nt: TGTGCCAGCAGTTTGGACAGGGCTTATGGCTACACCTTC
CDR3aa: CASSLDRAYGYTF

j_gene: TRBJ1-1
abundance: -
d_gene: TRBD1
v_gene: TRBV2
CDR3nt: TGTGCCAGCAGTGCCCAGACAGGGATTAGGGCTGAAGCTTTCTTT
CDR3aa: CASSAQTGIRAEAFF

j_gene: TRBJ2-1
abundance: -
d_gene: TRBD2
v_gene: TRBV18
CDR3nt: TGTGCCAGCTCACCGGGACTAGCGGGAGGGGCCTCCTACAATGAGCAGTTCTTC
CDR3aa: CASSPGLAGGASYNEQFF

j_gene: TRBJ1-6
abundance: -
d_gene: TRBD1
v_gene: TRBV7-9
CDR3nt: TGTGCCAGCAGGGGGAGGACAGGGGGGAATAATTCACCCCTCCACTTT
CDR3aa: CASRGRTGGNNSPLHF

j_gene: TRBJ1-2
abundance: once
d_gene: TRBD1
v_gene: TRBV24-1
CDR3nt: TGTGCCACCAGTGATTCCAGGGGGTACGCCTATGGCTACACCTTC
CDR3aa: CATSDSRGYAYGYTF

j_gene: TRBJ1-1
abundance: few
d_gene: -
v_gene: TRBV9
CDR3nt: TGTGCCAGCAGCGTAACCTCGAGGACTGAAGCTTTCTTT
CDR3aa: CASSVTSRTEAFF

j_gene: TRBJ2-2
abundance: -
d_gene: TRBD2
v_gene: TRBV7-6
CDR3nt: TGTGCCAGCAGCTCGATAGTTTTGACTAGCGGGAGCACCGGGGAGCTGTTTTTT
CDR3aa: CASSSIVLTSGSTGELFF

j_gene: TRBJ1-4
abundance: -
d_gene: -
v_gene: TRBV5-6
CDR3nt: TGTGCCAGCAGCTCCGCGGGGGGCGATGAAAAACTGTTTTTT
CDR3aa: CASSSAGGDEKLFF

j_gene: TRBJ2-1
abundance: -
d_gene: -
v_gene: TRBV12-3/TRBV12-4
CDR3nt: TGTGCCAGCAGCCCTCCGGGTAGGGAGCAGTTCTTC
CDR3aa: CASSPPGREQFF

j_gene: TRBJ1-4
abundance: -
d_gene: TRBD1
v_gene: TRBV6-5
CDR3nt: TGTGCCAGCAGTTCTGCCGGGACAGGCGGTCAGCGACTGTTTTTT
CDR3aa: CASSSAGTGGQRLFF

j_gene: TRBJ1-5
abundance: once
d_gene: TRBD1
v_gene: TRBV4-2
CDR3nt: TGTGCCAGCAGCCAAGAAGGGACAGGGATGGCTCAGCCCCAGCATTTT
CDR3aa: CASSQEGTGMAQPQHF

j_gene: TRBJ1-4
abundance: -
d_gene: -
v_gene: TRBV29-1
CDR3nt: TGCAGCGTTGAGGGAGGGCGGGGTAATGAAAAACTGTTTTTT
CDR3aa: CSVEGGRGNEKLFF

j_gene: TRBJ1-2
abundance: few
d_gene: -
v_gene: TRBV5-6
CDR3nt: TGTGCCAGCAGCTCTGGGGGCCCCAAATATGGCTACACCTTC
CDR3aa: CASSSGGPKYGYTF

j_gene: TRBJ1-1
abundance: -
d_gene: -
v_gene: TRBV7-2
CDR3nt: TGTGCCAGCAGCTTAGGGGCGAACACTGAAGCTTTCTTT
CDR3aa: CASSLGANTEAFF

j_gene: TRBJ1-6
abundance: -
d_gene: -
v_gene: TRBV4-1
CDR3nt: TGCGCCAGCAGCCAAGTTCCGGGTCTTCCACCCCTCCACTTT
CDR3aa: CASSQVPGLPPLHF

j_gene: TRBJ2-6
abundance: once
d_gene: -
v_gene: TRBV7-9
CDR3nt: TGTGCCAGCAGCTTAAGTTGGAGGGCCGGGGCCAACGTCCTGACTTTC
CDR3aa: CASSLSWRAGANVLTF

j_gene: TRBJ2-1
abundance: -
d_gene: TRBD2
v_gene: TRBV7-7
CDR3nt: TGTGCTAGCAGCTTATCTCCTAGCGGGGGTTACAATGAGCAGTTCTTC
CDR3aa: CASSLSPSGGYNEQFF

j_gene: TRBJ2-7
abundance: -
d_gene: TRBD1
v_gene: TRBV5-4
CDR3nt: TGTGCCAGCAGCCCAGGGACAGGGAATTCCTACGAGCAGTACTTC
CDR3aa: CASSPGTGNSYEQYF

j_gene: TRBJ2-2
abundance: -
d_gene: TRBD2
v_gene: TRBV11-3
CDR3nt: TGTGCCAGCAGCTTAGATACCTCTAGCGGGGGGACCGGGGAGCTGTTTTTT
CDR3aa: CASSLDTSSGGTGELFF

j_gene: TRBJ2-5
abundance: -
d_gene: TRBD2
v_gene: TRBV5-1
CDR3nt: TGCGCCAGCAGCCGATCAGGACTAGCGGGGGCCCAAGAGACCCAGTACTTC
CDR3aa: CASSRSGLAGAQETQYF

j_gene: TRBJ2-4
abundance: once
d_gene: -
v_gene: TRBV3-1/TRBV3-2
CDR3nt: TGTGCCAGCAGCCTGCAGGGGGGTCTAGCCAAAAACATTCAGTACTTC
CDR3aa: CASSLQGGLAKNIQYF